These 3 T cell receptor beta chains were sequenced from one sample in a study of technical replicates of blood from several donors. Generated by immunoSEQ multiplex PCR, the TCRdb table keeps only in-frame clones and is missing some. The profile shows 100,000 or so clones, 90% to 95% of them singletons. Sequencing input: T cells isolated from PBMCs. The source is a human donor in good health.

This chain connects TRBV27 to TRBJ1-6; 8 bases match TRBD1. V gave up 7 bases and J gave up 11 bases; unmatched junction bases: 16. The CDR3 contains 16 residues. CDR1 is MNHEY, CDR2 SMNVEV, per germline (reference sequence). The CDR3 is CASKTADRGREAPLHF. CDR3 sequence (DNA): TGTGCCAGCAAAACCGCAGACAGGGGTCGGGAGGCACCCCTCCACTTT.

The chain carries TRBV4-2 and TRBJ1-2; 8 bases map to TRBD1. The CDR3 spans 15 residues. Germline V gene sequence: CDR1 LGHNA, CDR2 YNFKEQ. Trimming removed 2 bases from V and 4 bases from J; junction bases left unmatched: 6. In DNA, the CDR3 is TGTGCCAGCAGCCAATTACCGGACAGGGTCTATGGCTACACCTTC. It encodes CASSQLPDRVYGYTF.

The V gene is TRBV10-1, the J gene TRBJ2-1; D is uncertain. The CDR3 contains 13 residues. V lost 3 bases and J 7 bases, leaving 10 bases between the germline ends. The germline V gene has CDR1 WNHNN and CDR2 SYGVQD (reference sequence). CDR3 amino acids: CASSDPVSNEQFF. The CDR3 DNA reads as TGCGCCAGCAGTGACCCCGTTTCGAATGAGCAGTTCTTC.